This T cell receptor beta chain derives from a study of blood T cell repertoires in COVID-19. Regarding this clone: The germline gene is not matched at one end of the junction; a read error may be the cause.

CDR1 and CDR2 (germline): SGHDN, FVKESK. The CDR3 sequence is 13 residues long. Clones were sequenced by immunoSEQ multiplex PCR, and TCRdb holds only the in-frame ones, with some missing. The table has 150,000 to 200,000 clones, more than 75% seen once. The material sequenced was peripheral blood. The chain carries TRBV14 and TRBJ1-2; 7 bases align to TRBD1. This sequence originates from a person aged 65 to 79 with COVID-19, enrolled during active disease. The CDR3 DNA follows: TGTGCCAGCAGCCAAGATTGGGACAGCCCGTCTAGTTTT. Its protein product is CASSQDWDSPSSF.